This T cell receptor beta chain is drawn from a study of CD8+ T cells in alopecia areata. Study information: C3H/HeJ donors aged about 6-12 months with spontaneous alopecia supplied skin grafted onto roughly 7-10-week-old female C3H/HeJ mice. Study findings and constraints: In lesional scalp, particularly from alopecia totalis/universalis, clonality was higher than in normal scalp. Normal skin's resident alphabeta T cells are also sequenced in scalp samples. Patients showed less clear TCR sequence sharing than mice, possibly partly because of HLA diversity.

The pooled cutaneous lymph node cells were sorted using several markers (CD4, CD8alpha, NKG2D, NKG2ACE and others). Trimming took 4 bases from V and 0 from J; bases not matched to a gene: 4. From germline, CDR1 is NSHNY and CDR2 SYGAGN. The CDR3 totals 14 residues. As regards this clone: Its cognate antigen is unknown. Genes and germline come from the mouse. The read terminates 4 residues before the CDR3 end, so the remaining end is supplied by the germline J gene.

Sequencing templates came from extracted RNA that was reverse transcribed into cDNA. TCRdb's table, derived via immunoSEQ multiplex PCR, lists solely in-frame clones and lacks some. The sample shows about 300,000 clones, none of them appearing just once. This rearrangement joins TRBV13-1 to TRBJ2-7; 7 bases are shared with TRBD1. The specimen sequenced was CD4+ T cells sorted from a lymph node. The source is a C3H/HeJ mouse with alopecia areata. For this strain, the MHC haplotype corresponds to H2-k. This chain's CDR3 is CASSLRDSSYEQYF. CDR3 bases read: TGTGCCAGCAGTTTACGGGACAGCTCCTAT.